Listed below are T cell receptor beta chains from one sample, sequenced in a study of blood T cell repertoires in COVID-19. The assay was immunoSEQ multiplex PCR, and TCRdb's table has in-frame clones only and misses some. The sample gives tens of thousands of clones, around 80% of which show up once; around a sixth is in the top ten. The sample was peripheral blood. Receptor source: a woman older than 75 with acute or convalescent COVID-19. Each CDR3 is given with its conserved first and last residue. The D gene is left open where the match is weak. Clone size is not always given. Where it is, it says once, few, many or a class for expanded clones.

d_gene	abundance	v_gene	j_gene	CDR3aa	CDR3nt
NA	NA	TRBV28	TRBJ2-1	CASSFVGANSYEQFF	TGTGCCAGCAGTTTTGTGGGGGCGAATAGCTATGAGCAGTTCTTC
NA	NA	TRBV19	TRBJ2-1	CASSRPVQDPVPFF	TGTGCCAGTAGTAGGCCGGTACAGGACCCAGTTCCGTTCTTC
NA	NA	TRBV5-1	TRBJ1-2	CASSLGSVDGYTF	TGCGCCAGCAGCTTGGGGTCGGTAGATGGCTACACCTTC
NA	NA	TRBV4-3	TRBJ1-6	CASSQEQGYNSPLHF	TGCGCCAGCAGCCAAGAGCAGGGGTACAATTCACCCCTCCACTTT
TRBD2	NA	TRBV9	TRBJ2-2	CASRPTSGGNTGELFF	TGTGCCAGCAGGCCTACTAGCGGGGGCAACACCGGGGAGCTGTTTTTT
NA	NA	TRBV19	TRBJ2-7	CASSEVPGRGEQYF	TGTGCCAGTAGTGAGGTTCCGGGTCGAGGCGAGCAGTACTTC
TRBD1	NA	TRBV11-1	TRBJ2-7	CASSAATASGGEQYF	TGTGCCAGCAGCGCAGCGACTGCTTCAGGGGGAGAGCAGTACTTC
NA	NA	TRBV11-3	TRBJ2-3	CASSPRSGDTQYF	TGTGCCAGCAGCCCCCGGTCTGGAGATACGCAGTATTTT
TRBD1	NA	TRBV14	TRBJ1-2	CASSRDRTYGYTF	TGTGCCAGCAGCCGGGACAGGACCTATGGCTACACCTTC
TRBD1	NA	TRBV3-1/TRBV3-2	TRBJ1-6	CASSQGWDRNNSPLHF	TGTGCCAGCAGCCAAGGGTGGGACAGGAATAATTCACCCCTCCACTTT
TRBD1	few	TRBV15	TRBJ2-7	CATSRTGSSYEQYF	TGTGCCACCAGCAGGACAGGGAGCTCCTACGAGCAGTACTTC
NA	NA	TRBV5-6	TRBJ1-2	CASSLAATDYGYTF	TGTGCCAGCAGCTTGGCCGCTACGGACTATGGCTACACCTTC
TRBD2	NA	TRBV11-2	TRBJ2-1	CASSHTPGLAKSGEQFF	TGTGCCAGCAGCCACACTCCGGGACTAGCAAAATCGGGTGAGCAGTTCTTC
NA	NA	TRBV27	TRBJ1-5	CASSPRDIDQPQHF	TGTGCCAGCAGTCCCAGGGACATCGATCAGCCCCAGCATTTT
NA	NA	TRBV6-1	TRBJ2-7	CASSEALGGGAYEQYF	TGTGCCAGCAGTGAAGCGCTAGGAGGGGGGGCCTACGAGCAGTACTTC
TRBD1	NA	TRBV3-1/TRBV3-2	TRBJ1-2	CATTTQGNYGYTF	TGTGCCACCACAACACAGGGGAACTATGGCTACACCTTC
NA	few	TRBV5-8	TRBJ1-4	CASSLDRAGEKLFF	TGTGCCAGCAGCTTGGACAGAGCGGGTGAAAAACTGTTTTTT
NA	NA	TRBV9	TRBJ2-5	CASSVGSLRETQYF	TGTGCCAGCAGCGTAGGAAGTCTGCGGGAGACCCAGTACTTC
NA	NA	TRBV24-1	TRBJ2-3	CATSDTHSNTQYF	TGTGCCACCAGTGACACCCACAGCAATACGCAGTATTTT
NA	NA	TRBV7-9	TRBJ2-3	CASSLDTGGLSTDTQYF	TGTGCCAGCAGCTTAGATACGGGGGGCCTTAGCACAGATACGCAGTATTTT
TRBD1	NA	TRBV15	TRBJ1-5	CATSFPLTGGWTGPQHF	TGTGCCACCAGCTTTCCCCTGACAGGGGGGTGGACGGGGCCCCAGCATTTT
NA	NA	TRBV4-2	TRBJ1-3	CASSRGTGNTIYF	TGTGCCAGCAGCCGAGGAACTGGAAACACCATATATTTT